The clone carrying this T cell receptor (beta chain) was observed a handful of times. This sample is part of a study of blood T cell repertoires in COVID-19. Across the whole study: Material from acute and convalescent COVID-19 was sourced from the United States, Italy and Spain. T cells, B-cell-depleted T cells, or PBMCs provided the cDNA or gDNA that served as material.

Looked up from germline, CDR1 is SGHRS and CDR2 is YFSETQ. The CDR3 length is 15 residues. V was trimmed by 0 bases and J by 0 bases, leaving 7 bases between them. Authors' analysis steps: Cell counts per sample came from amplifying reference gene primers. Using immunoSEQ multiplex PCR, the repertoire was profiled, and TCRdb retains in-frame clones only, with some absent. V, J and clone size were drawn from that table, and D and trimming were deduced from the DNA. The sample records 35,000 to 55,000 clones, less than 90% being singletons. This TCR came from a man between 60 and 75 years old with active COVID-19. The specimen was peripheral blood. This chain uses TRBV5-1 with TRBJ2-1; possibly TRBD2 for D (5 bases). The CDR3 sequence is CASSLDSVSYNEQFF. CDR3 in DNA: TGCGCCAGCAGCTTGGATAGCGTCTCCTACAATGAGCAGTTCTTC.